A selection of T cell receptor beta chains follows, all from one sample in a study of siplizumab effects on memory and regulatory T cells. Assay: immunoSEQ multiplex PCR; the TCRdb copy retains only in-frame clones and omits some. The sample records around 68,000 clones, over 70% being singletons. Sequenced material: Tregs sorted from blood. The origin of the receptors is a human donor in good health. Both conserved end residues are part of each CDR3. Fields, in order: J gene, V gene, CDR3 protein.

J gene: TRBJ2-1; V gene: TRBV5-1; CDR3 protein: CASSLGGTPYNEQFF
J gene: TRBJ2-7; V gene: TRBV29-1; CDR3 protein: CSVRLGTGGFHEQYF
J gene: TRBJ2-7; V gene: TRBV13; CDR3 protein: CASTGTGASYEQYF
J gene: TRBJ2-3; V gene: TRBV7-9; CDR3 protein: CASSPSGRGDTQYF
J gene: TRBJ2-2; V gene: TRBV30; CDR3 protein: CAWSVIGQGTGELFF
J gene: TRBJ2-7; V gene: TRBV25-1; CDR3 protein: CASSEYGAHSYEQYF
J gene: TRBJ2-7; V gene: TRBV5-6; CDR3 protein: CASSLNRLEQYF
J gene: TRBJ2-1; V gene: TRBV5-1; CDR3 protein: CASRGPNNEQFF
J gene: TRBJ2-3; V gene: TRBV28; CDR3 protein: CASSRSGRATDTQYF
J gene: TRBJ1-2; V gene: TRBV15; CDR3 protein: CATSRNTDANYGYTF
J gene: TRBJ2-1; V gene: TRBV7-9; CDR3 protein: CASSLVLAGFEQFF
J gene: TRBJ2-1; V gene: TRBV5-1; CDR3 protein: CASSARLAGHNEQFF
J gene: TRBJ2-1; V gene: TRBV5-6; CDR3 protein: CASRTSGSYNEQFF
J gene: TRBJ2-5; V gene: TRBV11-3; CDR3 protein: CASSRDRGRTETQYF
J gene: TRBJ1-5; V gene: TRBV27; CDR3 protein: CASSFGLGPQHF
J gene: TRBJ2-7; V gene: TRBV20-1; CDR3 protein: CSARMGPEQYF
J gene: TRBJ1-4; V gene: TRBV5-5; CDR3 protein: CASNPEGRGFYGEKLFF
J gene: TRBJ2-4; V gene: TRBV6-6; CDR3 protein: CASSYPSTESKNIQYF
J gene: TRBJ2-4; V gene: TRBV4-1; CDR3 protein: CASSQEGRRQTNIQYF
J gene: TRBJ2-7; V gene: TRBV4-1; CDR3 protein: CASSPGLGQGSYEQYF
J gene: TRBJ2-1; V gene: TRBV29-1; CDR3 protein: CSVERSGWGSNEQFF
J gene: TRBJ2-1; V gene: TRBV5-4; CDR3 protein: CASNQAGEQFF
J gene: TRBJ2-2; V gene: TRBV12-5; CDR3 protein: CASGTTGTENTGELFF
J gene: TRBJ2-7; V gene: TRBV6-5; CDR3 protein: CASSYRYEQYF
J gene: TRBJ2-1; V gene: TRBV5-1; CDR3 protein: CASRFRGTGEQFF
J gene: TRBJ2-5; V gene: TRBV5-1; CDR3 protein: CASSLQGWGQETQYF
J gene: TRBJ2-1; V gene: TRBV12-5; CDR3 protein: CASGFTGTSPDNEQFF
J gene: TRBJ2-1; V gene: TRBV4-3; CDR3 protein: CASSQGLAPYNEQFF
J gene: TRBJ2-1; V gene: TRBV5-1; CDR3 protein: CASSVKDAYNEQFF
J gene: TRBJ1-2; V gene: TRBV28; CDR3 protein: CASRGQGAYRGYTF
J gene: TRBJ1-1; V gene: TRBV29-1; CDR3 protein: CSVLRGDTEAFF
J gene: TRBJ1-4; V gene: TRBV30; CDR3 protein: CAWALMQSEKLFF
J gene: TRBJ2-7; V gene: TRBV9; CDR3 protein: CASNATGGSYEQYF
J gene: TRBJ1-5; V gene: TRBV30; CDR3 protein: CAWSVPLPGQPQHF
J gene: TRBJ2-6; V gene: TRBV11-3; CDR3 protein: CASGRTSGANVLTF
J gene: TRBJ1-1; V gene: TRBV6-5; CDR3 protein: CASILTARNTEAFF
J gene: TRBJ1-1; V gene: TRBV6-1; CDR3 protein: CASSEVTGGFEAFF
J gene: TRBJ2-2; V gene: TRBV9; CDR3 protein: CASSPRISGVNTGELFF
J gene: TRBJ1-1; V gene: TRBV29-1; CDR3 protein: CSVGRVWKGTEAFF
J gene: TRBJ2-7; V gene: TRBV2; CDR3 protein: CASRMDRGPYEQYF
J gene: TRBJ1-1; V gene: TRBV19; CDR3 protein: CASSPAIVVNTEAFF
J gene: TRBJ2-1; V gene: TRBV27; CDR3 protein: CASSFDSATGYNEQFF
J gene: TRBJ2-1; V gene: TRBV4-3; CDR3 protein: CASSQRNFGLAGPPNEQFF
J gene: TRBJ1-1; V gene: TRBV6-1; CDR3 protein: CASSEGGGRAAFF
J gene: TRBJ2-1; V gene: TRBV7-9; CDR3 protein: CASSLPHNEQFF
J gene: TRBJ1-2; V gene: TRBV7-2; CDR3 protein: CASTPPADGYTF
J gene: TRBJ2-1; V gene: TRBV5-1; CDR3 protein: CASSRTHSSYNEQFF
J gene: TRBJ1-1; V gene: TRBV7-6; CDR3 protein: CASSLASGQSEAFF
J gene: TRBJ1-5; V gene: TRBV5-1; CDR3 protein: CARPGDQPQHF
J gene: TRBJ1-3; V gene: TRBV19; CDR3 protein: CASSIGFAYSGNTIYF
J gene: TRBJ1-4; V gene: TRBV19; CDR3 protein: CASSRAGFEKLFF
J gene: TRBJ2-1; V gene: TRBV7-9; CDR3 protein: CASSLQIPAGTSVEQFF
J gene: TRBJ2-4; V gene: TRBV7-2; CDR3 protein: CASSLEFGSQYF
J gene: TRBJ2-7; V gene: TRBV19; CDR3 protein: CASSGLAGMYEQYF
J gene: TRBJ1-2; V gene: TRBV30; CDR3 protein: CAWSLADIYGYTF
J gene: TRBJ1-4; V gene: TRBV7-2; CDR3 protein: CASSSRAGVEKLFF
J gene: TRBJ2-1; V gene: TRBV5-1; CDR3 protein: CASSWSGRGVNEQFF
J gene: TRBJ2-7; V gene: TRBV27; CDR3 protein: CATRGAWEQYF
J gene: TRBJ2-1; V gene: TRBV5-1; CDR3 protein: CASSLREMSGPYNEQFF
J gene: TRBJ2-1; V gene: TRBV29-1; CDR3 protein: CSVEITSGRRNEQFF